This T cell receptor (beta chain) was retrieved from a study of memory CD4+ T cells and cytomegalovirus serostatus. Findings and limits, study-wide: A US-trained random forest predicted CMV serostatus with median AUC around 0.93.

CDR1 is MNHNS and CDR2 is SASEGT in the germline V gene. This CDR3 region has 15 residues. The V gene end was trimmed by 6 bases and the J gene end by 4 bases; junction bases not matched to a gene: 6. As handled by the study authors: Out-of-frame sequences were removed, leaving 2 million to 2.5 million distinct TCRbeta sequences. TCRdb's table, derived via immunoSEQ multiplex PCR, lists solely in-frame clones and lacks some. The V and J calls and clone size were taken over from that table, and D and trimming were inferred from the DNA. Here the sample spans about 59,000 clones, about 81% being singletons. In the case of this clone: Its specificity is not known.

Single viable CD3+CD4+CD8-CD45RO+ cells were sorted as the memory CD4+ T cells. Sequences were obtained from memory CD4+ T cells from blood. The chain couples TRBV6-1 to TRBJ2-3, with TRBD2 matching over 11 bases. This receptor was obtained from an adult in good health and CMV-seronegative. CDR3 sequence: CASRRGLAEADTQYF. DNA for the CDR3: TGTGCCAGCAGGCGGGGACTAGCGGAGGCAGATACGCAGTATTTT.